Sequencing of this TCR beta chain was carried out in a study of CD8 T cells in ankylosing spondylitis. Study findings and constraints: Reported data indicate significant enrichment of disease-linked clones within matched ankylosing spondylitis synovial fluid. Existing reports had already noted some motif variants in reactive arthritis synovial fluid and blood. Typical of ankylosing spondylitis blood, it appeared, was a TCR beta motif of eight highly homologous variants. Clones that were linked to disease were CD8+ and were relatively rare in peripheral blood.

On this clonotype itself: Its antigen is not known.

CDR1 is SNHLY and CDR2 is FYNNEI in the germline V gene. The CDR3 is 13 amino acids. Trimming cost V 9 bases and J 0 bases, with 11 bases left between them. From the 5' RACE reads, TCRdb called clonotypes with MiXCR, one entry per CDR3 protein. The table includes 500,000 to 550,000 distinct CDR3 sequences, roughly 13% detected once. The rearrangement links TRBV2 to TRBJ1-1; possible D gene TRBD1, 6 bases. This TCR came from a male donor with ankylosing spondylitis. The sample taken for sequencing was blood, either unsorted or a sorted T cell fraction (not recorded which). In DNA, the CDR3 is TGTGCCAGTCCGACAGGCGTGAACACTGAAGCTTTCTTT. This encodes CASPTGVNTEAFF. Full variable domain (missing parts from reference TRBV2 and TRBJ1-1): EPEVTQTPSHQVTQMGQEVILRCVPISNHLYFYWYRQILGQKVEFLVSFYNNEISEKSEIFDDQFSVERPDGSNFTLKIRSTKLEDSAMYFCASPTGVNTEAFFGQGTRLTVV.